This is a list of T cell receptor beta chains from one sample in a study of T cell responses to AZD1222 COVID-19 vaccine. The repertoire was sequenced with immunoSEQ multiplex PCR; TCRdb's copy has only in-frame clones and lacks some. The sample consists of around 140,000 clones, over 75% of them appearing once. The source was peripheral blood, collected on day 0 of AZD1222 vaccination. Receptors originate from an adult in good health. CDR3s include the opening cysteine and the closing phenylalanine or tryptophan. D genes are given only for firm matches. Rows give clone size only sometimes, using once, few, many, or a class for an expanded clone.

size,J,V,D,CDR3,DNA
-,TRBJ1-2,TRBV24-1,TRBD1,CATSRTGSNYGYTF,TGTGCCACCAGTCGGACAGGCTCTAACTATGGCTACACCTTC
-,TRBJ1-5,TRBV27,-,CASSFSGQGNQPQHF,TGTGCCAGCAGTTTCTCGGGGCAGGGCAATCAGCCCCAGCATTTT
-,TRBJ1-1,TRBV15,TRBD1,CATSMDRAFTEAFF,TGTGCCACCAGCATGGACAGGGCATTTACTGAAGCTTTCTTT
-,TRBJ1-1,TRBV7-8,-,CASSPTVGRDTEAFF,TGTGCCAGCAGCCCGACCGTGGGGCGGGACACTGAAGCTTTCTTT
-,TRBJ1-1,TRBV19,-,CASSILGSTEAFF,TGTGCCAGTAGTATTCTGGGAAGCACTGAAGCTTTCTTT
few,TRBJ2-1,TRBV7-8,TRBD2,CASSLAVASGSSFRSNEQFF,TGTGCCAGCAGCTTAGCAGTAGCTAGCGGGAGTTCCTTCCGGAGTAATGAGCAGTTCTTC
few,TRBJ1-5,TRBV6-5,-,CASRLYSNQPQHF,TGTGCCAGCAGGTTATATAGCAATCAGCCCCAGCATTTT
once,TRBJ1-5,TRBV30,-,CAWSPDTGSNQPQHF,TGTGCCTGGAGTCCGGATACCGGGAGCAATCAGCCCCAGCATTTT
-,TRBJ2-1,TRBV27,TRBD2,CASSFGGSYNEQFF,TGTGCCAGCAGTTTCGGCGGGAGCTACAATGAGCAGTTCTTC
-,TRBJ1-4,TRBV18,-,CASSPPGATNEKLFF,TGTGCCAGCTCCCCTCCTGGGGCAACTAATGAAAAACTGTTTTTT
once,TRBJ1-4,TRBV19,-,CASSIFGQGSEKLFF,TGTGCCAGTAGTATCTTTGGGCAGGGAAGTGAAAAACTGTTTTTT
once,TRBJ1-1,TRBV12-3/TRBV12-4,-,CASSSSFPTEAFF,TGTGCCAGCAGTTCGAGTTTCCCAACTGAAGCTTTCTTT
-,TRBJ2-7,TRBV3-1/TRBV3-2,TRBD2,CASSPYRTSGSLYEQYF,TGTGCCAGCAGCCCCTACCGTACTAGCGGGAGTCTCTACGAGCAGTACTTC
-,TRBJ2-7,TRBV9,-,CASSVTSNPYEQYF,TGTGCCAGCAGCGTAACGAGTAATCCATACGAGCAGTACTTC
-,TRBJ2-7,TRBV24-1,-,CATSDPQQQGTYEQYF,TGTGCCACCAGTGATCCCCAACAGCAGGGCACCTACGAGCAGTACTTC
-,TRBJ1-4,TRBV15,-,CATSLLKNEKLFF,TGTGCCACCAGCCTTTTAAAAAATGAAAAACTGTTTTTT
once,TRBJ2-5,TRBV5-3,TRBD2,CARSRAGVETQYF,TGTGCCAGAAGTAGAGCGGGAGTTGAGACCCAGTACTTC
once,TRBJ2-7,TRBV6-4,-,CASSGAGGQSTVKQYF,TGTGCCAGCAGTGGCGCGGGGGGACAGAGTACGGTGAAGCAGTACTTC
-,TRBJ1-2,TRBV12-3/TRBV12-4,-,CASRDGYYGYTF,TGTGCCAGCAGGGATGGATACTATGGCTACACCTTC
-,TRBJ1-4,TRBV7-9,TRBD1,CASSRDPGQGGRGGEKLFF,TGTGCCAGCAGCCGAGATCCGGGACAGGGAGGCAGAGGGGGTGAAAAACTGTTTTTT
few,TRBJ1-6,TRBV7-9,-,CASSPGGSYNSPLHF,TGTGCCAGCAGCCCGGGGGGTTCGTATAATTCACCCCTCCACTTT
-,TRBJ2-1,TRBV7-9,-,CASSLVGAPGGYNEQFF,TGTGCCAGCAGCTTAGTTGGGGCGCCAGGAGGATACAATGAGCAGTTCTTC
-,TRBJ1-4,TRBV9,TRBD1,CASSEAWTGDEKLFF,TGTGCCAGCAGCGAAGCCTGGACAGGGGACGAAAAACTGTTTTTT
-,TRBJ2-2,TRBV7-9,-,CASSLVGDTGELFF,TGTGCCAGCAGCTTAGTAGGGGACACCGGGGAGCTGTTTTTT
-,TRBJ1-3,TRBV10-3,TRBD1,CAISRTGLGSLHSGNTIYF,TGTGCCATCAGTAGGACAGGTTTAGGTTCATTACACTCTGGAAACACCATATATTTT
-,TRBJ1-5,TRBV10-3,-,CAINDRANQPQHF,TGTGCCATCAACGATAGGGCCAATCAGCCCCAGCATTTT
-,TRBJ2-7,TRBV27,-,CASRVMGWDEQYF,TGTGCCAGCAGGGTGATGGGATGGGACGAGCAGTACTTC
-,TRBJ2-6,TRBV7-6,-,CASSSLVATGANVLTF,TGTGCCAGCAGCTCCCTGGTCGCTACTGGGGCCAACGTCCTGACTTTC
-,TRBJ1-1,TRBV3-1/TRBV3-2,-,CASSPTGTFAFF,TGTGCCAGCAGCCCTACGGGGACGTTTGCTTTCTTT
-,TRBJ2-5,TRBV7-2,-,CASSYRPLPPQETQYF,TGTGCCAGCAGCTATCGTCCCCTCCCCCCCCAAGAGACCCAGTACTTC
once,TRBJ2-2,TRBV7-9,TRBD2,CASRLVGGRNTGELFF,TGTGCCAGCAGACTCGTGGGGGGGAGGAACACCGGGGAGCTGTTTTTT
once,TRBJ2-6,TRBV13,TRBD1,CASRRGLLGAGANVLTF,TGTGCCAGCAGAAGGGGGCTTCTGGGTGCTGGGGCCAACGTCCTGACTTTC